What follows is one T cell receptor (beta chain) and its context. Germline loops: CDR1 SQVTM, CDR2 ANQGSEA. Unmatched junction bases numbered 7, after V lost 6 bases and J lost 4 bases. The length of the CDR3 is 13 residues. The PCR ran on 60 Vbeta and 13 Jbeta primers. Sequenced by immunoSEQ multiplex PCR; TCRdb stores in-frame clones only, minus some. The data show around 53,000 clones, and the top ten clones hold roughly 5.5%. This specimen belongs to a study of cytomegalovirus exposure and HLA in healthy donors. Sequenced sample: PBMCs. The chain employs TRBV29-1 and TRBJ2-7, with 9 bases that match TRBD1. This sequence originates from a male donor in good health and CMV-seropositive. The CDR3 coding sequence is TGCAGCGTGGGAGGGACAGGGAATTACGAGCAGTACTTC. Residues: CSVGGTGNYEQYF.